The table lists the clone carrying this T cell receptor beta chain with a few counts. What it recognizes is unknown. The entry originates in a study of T-cell memory formation after mild COVID-19. Study outcomes and limitations: Nothing confirmed that second-wave clones peaking on day 37 were specific for SARS-CoV-2.

The TCR alpha and TCR beta cDNA libraries, bearing sample barcodes and UMIs, were generated by 5'RACE using constant-segment primers. TCRdb re-called the 5' RACE reads through MiXCR, storing one row per CDR3 protein. The sample consists of 92,000 or so distinct CDR3 sequences, more than 10% of them appearing once. The ends lost 0 bases at V and 13 bases at J; junction bases unmatched: 7. The CDR3 has 13 residues. Germline values: CDR1 MNHEY, CDR2 SVGEGT. The chain links TRBV6-2 or TRBV6-3 to TRBJ2-7; 9 positions agree with TRBD1. The TCR originated in an adult woman who had mild COVID-19 (a few samples of this study predate the infection). Cell type and time point are not known. The sequenced material came from PBMCs or a T cell subset sorted from them (not recorded which). CDR3 residues: CASSYSVRDRAYF. Here the CDR3 DNA reads TGTGCCAGCAGTTACTCGGTTCGGGACAGGGCTTACTTC.